These 14 T cell receptor beta chains came from one sample sequenced in a study of T cell repertoires in cytomegalovirus infection (dated by TCRdb to the late 2010s). The listed sequencing device is Illumina HiSeq 1500. The raw public data were reprocessed by TCRdb itself: fastp quality trimming at Q25, MiXCR clonotype calling, in-frame beta chains only. Records with the same CDR3 protein are collapsed into one entry carrying the most frequent genes and DNA. The table for this sample lists approximately 290,000 distinct CDR3 sequences; more than 20% of them were counted only once. Approximately 15% of the sample rests with the top ten. The material sequenced was PBMCs. These receptors were taken from a human donor in good health (CMV status not recorded). Some clones in this sample may be carry-over from other donors' samples.

This clonotype was counted a few times. The gene calls are TRBV7-9 and TRBJ1-5; D is unclear. CDR3 size: 13 residues. Trimming stripped 8 bases from V and 0 bases from J, with 8 bases between. Germline loops: CDR1 SEHNR, CDR2 FQNEAQ (reference sequence). The CDR3 nucleotides read TGTGCCAGCGGGAGTGATAGCAATCAGCCCCAGCATTTT. This sequence encodes CASGSDSNQPQHF.

This chain links TRBV28 with TRBJ1-5; D gene ambiguous. CDR1 and CDR2 from the germline V gene are MDHEN and SYDVKM. Trimming left V 8 bases short and J 6 bases short, with 14 bases between. The CDR3 has 13 residues. In nucleotides, the CDR3 is TGTGCCAGCTCCCGGGGTGACGGTCAGCCCCAGCATTTT. It specifies CASSRGDGQPQHF.

This clonotype was detected only a few times. The chain couples TRBV12-3 or TRBV12-4 to TRBJ2-4; 13 nucleotides match TRBD2. Germline trimming cut 6 bases from V and 5 bases from J; bases unmatched to any gene: 1. The CDR3 covers 14 residues. CDR3 residues: CASRLAGGENIQYF. The CDR3 DNA sequence: TGTGCCAGCAGACTAGCGGGAGGGGAAAACATTCAGTACTTC.

This clonotype was seen more than once but under ten times. The chain joins TRBV10-3 to TRBJ2-3; TRBD1 matches at 8 bases. CDR3 size: 17 residues. V gave up 4 bases and J gave up 5 bases; unmatched junction bases: 14. Germline V CDR1 and CDR2: ENHRY, SYGVKD. The CDR3 is CAISARQTGESGDTQYF. The CDR3 DNA is TGTGCCATCAGTGCACGTCAGACAGGGGAGAGTGGAGATACGCAGTATTTT.

The chain joins TRBV29-1 to TRBJ2-7; no definite D call. Germline V lookup: CDR1 SQVTM, CDR2 ANQGSEA. CDR3 length: 15 amino acids. Trimming took off 8 bases at V and 6 bases at J, with 26 bases between the two ends. CDR3 nucleotides: TGCAGCACCCCAGAAGAGGCAGCCTGGGGTTTCGAGCAGTACTTC. Protein product: CSTPEEAAWGFEQYF.

The V gene is TRBV6-1, the J gene TRBJ1-5, with 7 bases aligning to TRBD1. Germline assignment: CDR1 MNHNS and CDR2 SASEGT. This CDR3 contains 15 residues. With V trimmed by 7 bases and J by 4 bases, 10 bases remained unmatched. CDR3 coding DNA: TGTGCCAGCAAGGACGGGGGGACAGTAAATCAGCCCCAGCATTTT. Translation: CASKDGGTVNQPQHF.

Ten or more counts support this clonotype. J is TRBJ2-7 and V is TRBV7-2; 9 nucleotides align to TRBD2. V dropped 5 bases and J dropped 1; count of bases not matched to a gene: 6. Germline CDR1 and CDR2: SGHTA and FQGNSA. The CDR3 is made up of 15 amino acids. The CDR3: CASSVGLASSYEQYF. The DNA for the CDR3 is TGTGCCAGCAGCGTAGGACTAGCGTCTTCCTACGAGCAGTACTTC.

In nucleotides, the CDR3 is TGTGCCAGCAGCCGGAGGGGGGCGGATGAGCAGTTCTTC. It is translated as CASSRRGADEQFF. The rearrangement links TRBV3-1 to TRBJ2-1; D might be TRBD1 or TRBD2, each matching 6 bases. The CDR3 has 13 amino acids. V was cut by 4 bases and J by 8 bases, with 12 bases left in between. Germline values: CDR1 LGHDT, CDR2 YNNKEL (reference sequence).

The genes are TRBV30 and TRBJ2-7; 10 bases align to TRBD1. This CDR3 comprises 14 residues. Germline CDR1 is GTSNPN and CDR2 is SVGIG (reference sequence). V shed 0 bases, J shed 7 bases, and the junction held 6 bases outside the gene matches. Here the CDR3 DNA reads TGTGCCTGGAGTGTTGGGACAGGGGAGAAAGAGCAGTACTTC. It specifies CAWSVGTGEKEQYF.

This clonotype was counted between two and nine times. V is TRBV6-6 and J is TRBJ2-7; 7 bases align to TRBD2. The CDR3 extends over 20 amino acids. Germline V CDR1 and CDR2: MNHNY, SVGAGI (reference sequence). Trimming took 0 bases from V and 0 from J; bases not matched to a gene: 17. The DNA for the CDR3 is TGTGCCAGCAGTTACTCCCACGTGAGAACTAGCGTAAGCTCCTCCTACGAGCAGTACTTC. Its translation is CASSYSHVRTSVSSSYEQYF.

The chain combines TRBV12-3 or TRBV12-4 with TRBJ1-1; TRBD1 might be the D (5 bases). With 3 bases removed from V and 3 bases from J, the gap between germline ends came to 11 bases. This CDR3 region has 14 residues. The CDR3 here is CASSFWQGDTEAFF. For the CDR3, the DNA is TGTGCCAGCAGTTTCTGGCAGGGAGACACTGAAGCTTTCTTT.

The CDR3 region is CSARDPGTSVETQYF. Written as DNA, the CDR3 is TGCAGTGCTAGAGACCCCGGGACTAGTGTAGAGACCCAGTACTTC. This chain connects TRBV20-1 to TRBJ2-5; 8 bases match TRBD2. The CDR3 is 15 residues long. Germline loops: CDR1 DFQATT, CDR2 SNEGSKA (reference sequence). With V trimmed by 0 bases and J by 4 bases, 7 bases remained unmatched.

The CDR3 nucleotides read TGTGCCATCACGGGCAGGCCGAACACAGATACGCAGTATTTT. Translating gives CAITGRPNTDTQYF. The chain joins TRBV10-3 to TRBJ2-3; D gene unclear. CDR3 length: 14 amino acids. CDR1 is ENHRY, CDR2 SYGVKD, per germline. V lost 7 bases and J 2 bases, leaving 13 bases between the germline ends.

The gene calls are TRBV28 and TRBJ2-7; possibly TRBD1 or TRBD2 for D (7 bases each). Germline V gives CDR1 MDHEN, CDR2 SYDVKM. The V end was cut by 5 bases, the J end by 2 bases, with 16 bases between. The CDR3 is made up of 15 amino acids. The CDR3 DNA is TGTGCCAGCAGTAGGTCAGGGGGAGGGACCTACGAGCAGTACTTC. It encodes CASSRSGGGTYEQYF.